One sample yielded the 27 T cell receptor beta chains listed below, sequenced in a study of T cells expressing NK-cell markers. After re-calling the 5' RACE reads, TCRdb lists one entry per CDR3 protein, DNA absent. The sample totals 25,000 to 35,000 distinct CDR3 sequences. The specimen was blood T cells: a sorted CD56 or NKG2C T cell subset, CD4+ or CD8+ T cells, or bulk PBMC T cells (not recorded which). The receptors here all came from a woman aged 18-70 years in good health.

The chain links TRBV9 to TRBJ2-4. Germline CDR1 is SGDLS and CDR2 is YYNGEE. The CDR3 has 15 amino acids. The CDR3 loop reads CASSVAWGSQNIQYF.

V is TRBV4-1 and J is TRBJ2-1; TCRdb calls TRBD1, which cannot be checked without DNA. This CDR3 spans 19 amino acids. Germline assignment: CDR1 MGHRA and CDR2 YSYEKL. The CDR3 sequence is CASSHRTGLNPSSYNEQFF.

The rearrangement joins TRBV12-3 or TRBV12-4 to TRBJ2-1; TCRdb selects TRBD1, and the lack of DNA leaves this call unchecked. The CDR3 sequence is 16 residues long. CDR3: CASSLRGGPTYNEQFF.

This sequence joins TRBV4-1 and TRBJ2-7; the D call from TCRdb, TRBD2, cannot be confirmed without DNA. This CDR3 region has 15 residues. Germline V gives CDR1 MGHRA, CDR2 YSYEKL. The CDR3 loop reads CASSQGTGTTYEQYF.

The chain is built from TRBV7-2 and TRBJ2-3; TCRdb outputs TRBD2, but without DNA this stays unchecked. The CDR3 runs to 16 residues. CDR1 and CDR2 (germline): SGHTA, FQGNSA. The CDR3 sequence is CASNLSGRGRTDTQYF.

The chain combines TRBV20-1 with TRBJ1-2. Per germline, CDR1 DFQATT and CDR2 SNEGSKA (reference sequence). The CDR3 runs 13 residues. The CDR3 loop is CSGLGGGFYGYTF.

V gene TRBV9 combines with J gene TRBJ2-3; TCRdb's D call, TRBD2, is unchecked because there is no DNA. Germline assignment: CDR1 SGDLS and CDR2 YYNGEE. This CDR3 has 16 amino acids. CDR3 loop: CASSVTSGGYSDTQYF.

CDR3 sequence reads: CASSLAGTSGDTYNEQFF. V usage is TRBV11-1 and J usage is TRBJ2-1; the D gene TCRdb calls, TRBD2, cannot be checked with no DNA. Germline values: CDR1 SGHAT, CDR2 FQDESV (reference sequence). The CDR3 has 18 residues.

The chain recombines TRBV7-9 with TRBJ2-5; TCRdb calls TRBD1, which cannot be checked without DNA. CDR1 and CDR2 (germline): SEHNR, FQNEAQ (reference sequence). This CDR3 region has 16 residues. CDR3 residues: CASSHQDRGKQETQYF.

The chain links TRBV13 to TRBJ2-1. Germline CDR1 reads PRHDT; CDR2 reads FYEKMQ (reference sequence). The CDR3 length is 15 residues. The CDR3 reads CASSFKGLNYNEQFF. Filled out from reference TRBV13 and TRBJ2-1, the complete variable domain reads AAGVIQSPRHLIKEKRETATLKCYPIPRHDTVYWYQQGPGQDPQFLISFYEKMQSDKGSIPDRFSAQQFSDYHSELNMSSLELGDSALYFCASSFKGLNYNEQFFGPGTRLTVL.

The V call is TRBV7-9, the J call TRBJ2-1. This CDR3 comprises 15 residues. Germline lookup yields CDR1 SEHNR and CDR2 FQNEAQ (reference sequence). This chain's CDR3 is CASSFSQSGHNEQFF.

The chain links TRBV5-4 to TRBJ2-1; the D call from TCRdb, TRBD2, cannot be confirmed without DNA. In germline, CDR1 is SGHNT, CDR2 YYREEE (reference sequence). There are 19 residues in the CDR3. The CDR3 sequence: CASSLKGLAVSRNYNEQFF. The complete variable domain, with remaining parts taken from reference TRBV5-4 and TRBJ2-1, reads ETGVTQSPTHLIKTRGQQVTLRCSSQSGHNTVSWYQQALGQGPQFIFQYYREEENGRGNFPPRFSGLQFPNYSSELNVNALELDDSALYLCASSLKGLAVSRNYNEQFFGPGTRLTVL.

The chain carries TRBV6-2 or TRBV6-3 and TRBJ2-7; without DNA, the TCRdb call of TRBD1 cannot be checked. The CDR3 loop spans 13 amino acids. CDR1 MNHEY and CDR2 SVGEGT come from the germline V gene. Here the CDR3 reads CASKGRGRYEQYF.

The rearrangement uses TRBV5-1 and TRBJ2-1; TCRdb's D call of TRBD1 is untestable without DNA. Germline CDR1 and CDR2: SGHRS and YFSETQ. This CDR3 comprises 13 residues. The CDR3 protein is CASTGGQGHEQFF.

The chain combines TRBV7-2 with TRBJ2-7; the TCRdb D gene call, TRBD1, has no DNA to confirm it. The CDR3 is 13 residues long. The V gene's germline CDR1 is SGHTA and CDR2 FQGNSA. CDR3 region: CASSLTGDDEQYF.

The V call is TRBV10-3, the J call TRBJ2-1; absent DNA, TCRdb's TRBD1 call cannot be checked. The CDR3 contains 15 residues. Per germline, CDR1 ENHRY and CDR2 SYGVKD. CDR3 in amino acids: CAISDRAGTYNEQFF.

This rearrangement joins TRBV19 to TRBJ2-7. The CDR3 is 13 residues long. Germline values: CDR1 LNHDA, CDR2 SQIVND (reference sequence). The CDR3: CASSTGSSYEQYF.

J is TRBJ2-1 and V is TRBV12-3 or TRBV12-4; TCRdb's assignment of TRBD2 cannot be checked, as there is no DNA. This CDR3 has 15 amino acids. The CDR3 is CASSLVSGGGGEQFF.

The chain recombines TRBV5-1 with TRBJ2-6. The CDR3 covers 16 residues. CDR1 is SGHRS, CDR2 YFSETQ, per germline. The CDR3 is CASSLEQRPGANVLTF.

The genes are TRBV6-4 and TRBJ2-1; the TRBD2 assignment by TCRdb is unverifiable without DNA. This CDR3 is built from 17 residues. CDR1 is MRHNA, CDR2 SNTAGT, per germline. The CDR3 spells CASSDTQTSGEINEQFF.

The chain employs TRBV2 and TRBJ2-7; TCRdb's assignment of TRBD1 cannot be checked, as there is no DNA. The CDR3 is made up of 13 amino acids. In germline, CDR1 is SNHLY, CDR2 FYNNEI. The CDR3 loop is CASSDYRVGEQYF.

The gene calls are TRBV9 and TRBJ2-1; TCRdb gives TRBD1 as the D gene, but with no DNA this cannot be confirmed. Germline assignment: CDR1 SGDLS and CDR2 YYNGEE. The CDR3 has 15 residues. CDR3 in amino acids: CASSSPGGYYNEQFF. Full variable domain (outside the CDR3, taken from reference TRBV9 and TRBJ2-1): DSGVTQTPKHLITATGQRVTLRCSPRSGDLSVYWYQQSLDQGLQFLIQYYNGEERAKGNILERFSAQQFPDLHSELNLSSLELGDSALYFCASSSPGGYYNEQFFGPGTRLTVL.

The chain recombines TRBV12-5 with TRBJ2-1. Per the germline V gene, CDR1 is LGHNT and CDR2 is FRNRAP. The CDR3 totals 13 residues. The CDR3 region is CASGWGWDNEQFF.

The chain couples TRBV4-1 to TRBJ2-1; the D call of TRBD2 rests on TCRdb alone, since no DNA is present to check it. The CDR3 has 17 amino acids. Germline CDR1 MGHRA, CDR2 YSYEKL. CDR3 loop: CASSQDILAGHYNEQFF.

The chain uses TRBV4-1 and TRBJ1-1. CDR1 MGHRA and CDR2 YSYEKL come from the germline V gene. The CDR3 has 13 residues. The CDR3: CASSQGGNTEAFF.

This chain uses TRBV5-1 with TRBJ2-6. This CDR3 is built from 14 residues. Germline CDR1 and CDR2: SGHRS and YFSETQ. The CDR3 sequence: CASGTGSGANVLTF.

This chain links TRBV3-1 with TRBJ2-7; lacking DNA, the TRBD1 call made by TCRdb goes unchecked. This CDR3 comprises 16 residues. CDR1 and CDR2 (germline): LGHDT, YNNKEL (reference sequence). CDR3 residues: CASSHLPGQGVYEQYF.